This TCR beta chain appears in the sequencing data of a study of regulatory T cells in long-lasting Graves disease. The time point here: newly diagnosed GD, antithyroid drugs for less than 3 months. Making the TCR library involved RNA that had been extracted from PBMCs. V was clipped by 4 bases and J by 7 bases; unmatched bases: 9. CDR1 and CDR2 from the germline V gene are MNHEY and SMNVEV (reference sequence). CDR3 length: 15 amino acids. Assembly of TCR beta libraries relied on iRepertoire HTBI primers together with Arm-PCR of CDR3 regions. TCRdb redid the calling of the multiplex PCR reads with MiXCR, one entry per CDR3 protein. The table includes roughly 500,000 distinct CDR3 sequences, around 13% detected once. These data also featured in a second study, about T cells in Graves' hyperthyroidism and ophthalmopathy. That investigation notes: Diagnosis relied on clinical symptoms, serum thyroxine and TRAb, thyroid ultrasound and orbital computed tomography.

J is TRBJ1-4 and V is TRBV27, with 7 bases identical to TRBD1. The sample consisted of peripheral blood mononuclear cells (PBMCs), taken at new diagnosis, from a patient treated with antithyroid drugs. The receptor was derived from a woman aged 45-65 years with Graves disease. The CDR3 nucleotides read TGTGCCAGCAGTTGGAAACCGGGACAGCCTGAAAAACTGTTTTTT. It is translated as CASSWKPGQPEKLFF.